Sequencing of this TCR beta chain was carried out in a study of T-cell reconstitution after alpha-beta-depleted transplantation in children. Between the trimmed V and J ends, which lost 2 bases and 5 bases, there was a span of 15 bases. This CDR3 has 16 residues. From germline, CDR1 is MNHEY and CDR2 SVGAGI. Study findings and constraints: It was reported that alpha-beta T cells came from several hundred expanded graft clones (about two months after transplant). After one year, T-cell counts and TCRbeta diversity mostly came from new T cells.

Unique molecular identifiers were incorporated during preparation of the TCRbeta library. TCRdb itself ran the PCR reads through MiXCR, one entry per CDR3 protein. The sample has 220,000 or so distinct CDR3 sequences, roughly 8% seen once. This clonotype was observed many times. Its antigen is still unknown. The genes are TRBV6-5 and TRBJ2-2; D is possibly TRBD1 (6 bases). The sample was PBMCs, mostly from graft donor cells, taken 180 days after TCRalphabeta/CD19-depleted stem cell transplant. The TCR originated in a male patient between 10 and 17 years old who had a stem cell transplant for acute lymphoblastic leukemia, so the T cells may come from the graft donor. The CDR3 is CASSYDRLVVTGELFF. The DNA of the CDR3 is TGTGCCAGCAGTTACGACAGGCTGGTGGTAACCGGGGAGCTGTTTTTT.